This T cell receptor beta chain originates from a study of OX40 agonist ivuxolimab in advanced cancers. Across the whole study: Hepatocellular carcinoma, melanoma, renal cell or head and neck cancer was diagnosed in the dose-escalation patients. Study-level points and caveats: Some nonresponders additionally presented with little normalized T-cell clonal expansion.

A remark on this clone: What it binds is unknown.

Germline assignment: CDR1 MNHEY and CDR2 SVGAGI. Trimming took 4 bases from V and 5 from J, leaving 14 bases between them. The CDR3 consists of 14 residues. TCRdb keeps only in-frame clones here, not all; method: immunoSEQ multiplex PCR. The sample holds approximately 90,000 clones; 87% are singletons and the top ten take approximately 1.5%. The chain employs TRBV6-5 and TRBJ1-1, with D hard to call. The specimen was CD4+ or CD8+ T cells sorted from blood, collected in a trial of the OX40 agonist ivuxolimab. The receptor was isolated from an adult with an advanced solid tumor such as melanoma, head and neck, liver or kidney cancer. The CDR3 here is CASSLNTAGTEAFF. The CDR3 DNA reads TGTGCCAGCAGTTTAAATACAGCGGGGACTGAAGCTTTCTTT.